This is a list of T cell receptor beta chains from one sample in a study of T cells in Graves' hyperthyroidism and ophthalmopathy. TCRdb passed the multiplex PCR reads through MiXCR, listing each CDR3 protein once. This sample yields over 250,000 distinct CDR3 sequences, of which roughly 13% are seen a single time; 30% to 35% belongs to the top ten. Sequencing was carried out using blood. The receptors shown here come from a middle-aged woman with Graves' ophthalmopathy. Both conserved end residues are part of each CDR3.

j_call | v_call | cdr3_aa
TRBJ1-1 | TRBV13 | CASSFTGLRNTEAFF
TRBJ1-5 | TRBV5-1 | CASSEGGLRQPQHF
TRBJ1-4 | TRBV10-3 | CAISDAGATNEKLFF
TRBJ1-6 | TRBV5-5 | CASSFLPTGVNSPLHF
TRBJ2-3 | TRBV5-1 | CASSPTSGIYTQYF
TRBJ1-1 | TRBV7-6 | CASSSGGMITEAFF
TRBJ2-7 | TRBV29-1 | CSVALGQGYEQYF
TRBJ2-7 | TRBV12-3/TRBV12-4 | CASSKDRVVRYEQYF
TRBJ2-7 | TRBV7-9 | CASSSYKKITGAQAYEQYF
TRBJ1-2 | TRBV19 | CASTGTGYGYTF
TRBJ1-2 | TRBV14 | CASSQDGTGVGYTF
TRBJ2-5 | TRBV5-6 | CASSFSPRETQYF
TRBJ2-7 | TRBV25-1 | CASSPRAGTYEQYF
TRBJ2-7 | TRBV20-1 | CSARDNQGGYEQYF
TRBJ2-7 | TRBV20-1 | CSASEGFSYEQYF
TRBJ2-7 | TRBV5-6 | CASSLCCRESYEQYF
TRBJ2-3 | TRBV5-8 | CASSFRGSVGDTQYF
TRBJ1-2 | TRBV5-1 | CASSHGSVGYTF
TRBJ2-1 | TRBV12-3/TRBV12-4 | CASSRWDRNNEQFF
TRBJ2-1 | TRBV5-1 | CASSLEGQVYNEQFF
TRBJ2-1 | TRBV27 | CASSGQIYNEQFF
TRBJ1-2 | TRBV4-1 | CASSQSLLGAYGYTF
TRBJ2-7 | TRBV3-1 | CASSQVLGSYEQYF
TRBJ2-5 | TRBV6-1 | CASSTRTSGTQETQYF
TRBJ2-5 | TRBV10-3 | CAISRLAGSQETQYF
TRBJ2-5 | TRBV5-6 | CASSDAGTGEETQYF
TRBJ2-7 | TRBV10-3 | CAISVGTKDSYEQYF
TRBJ1-1 | TRBV4-1 | CASSRPTGQTSSTEAFF
TRBJ2-5 | TRBV2 | CASSEIRETQYF
TRBJ2-1 | TRBV5-5 | CASSPSGGSSYNEQSF
TRBJ1-2 | TRBV4-1 | CASSQDHRGVANYGYTF
TRBJ1-1 | TRBV12-3/TRBV12-4 | CASSLSGAAEAFF
TRBJ1-1 | TRBV7-2 | CASSLWDRGMNTEAFF
TRBJ1-2 | TRBV20-1 | CSAYRAYGYTF
TRBJ1-3 | TRBV7-9 | CASSLALRNTIYF
TRBJ2-3 | TRBV11-2 | CASSLGRVSTDTQYF
TRBJ1-1 | TRBV9 | CASSVGGSHTEAFF
TRBJ1-4 | TRBV28 | CASSKPGLINEKLFF
TRBJ2-1 | TRBV19 | CASRPRDRSNEQFF
TRBJ1-1 | TRBV20-1 | CSASHYRSTEAFF
TRBJ2-7 | TRBV27 | CASSYRGQNYEQYF
TRBJ1-5 | TRBV2 | CASSESGPSNQPQHF